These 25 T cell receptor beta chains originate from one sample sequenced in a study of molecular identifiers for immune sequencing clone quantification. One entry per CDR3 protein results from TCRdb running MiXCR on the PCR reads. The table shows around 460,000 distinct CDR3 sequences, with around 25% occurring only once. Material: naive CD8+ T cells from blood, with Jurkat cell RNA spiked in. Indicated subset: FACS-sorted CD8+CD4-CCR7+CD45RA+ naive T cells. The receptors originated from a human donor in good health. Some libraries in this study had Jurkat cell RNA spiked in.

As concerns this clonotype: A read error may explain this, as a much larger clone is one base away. Here the CDR3 reads CASSFETLSYEQCF. CDR3 nucleotide sequence: TGCGCCAGCAGCTTCGAGACCCTATCCTACGAGCAGTGCTTC. The rearrangement joins TRBV5-1 to TRBJ2-7; D not resolved. Germline V gene lookup returns CDR1 SGHRS and CDR2 YFSETQ. The CDR3 length is 14 residues.

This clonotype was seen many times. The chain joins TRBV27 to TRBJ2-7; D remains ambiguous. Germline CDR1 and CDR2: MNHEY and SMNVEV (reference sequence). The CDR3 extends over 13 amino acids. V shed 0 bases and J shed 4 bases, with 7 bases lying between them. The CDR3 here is CASSLSVGYEQYF. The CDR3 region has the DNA TGTGCCAGCAGTTTATCGGTCGGGTACGAGCAGTACTTC.

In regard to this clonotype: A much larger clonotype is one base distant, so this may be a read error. CDR3 sequence: CASSVGHGDSPLHF. In nucleotides, the CDR3 is TGCGCCAGCAGCGTGGGACACGGGGATTCACCCCTCCACTTT. This rearrangement joins TRBV5-1 to TRBJ1-6, with D possibly TRBD1 on 6 matching bases. The CDR3 has 14 amino acids. The V end lost 4 bases, the J end lost 8 bases, and 13 bases lay between the germline ends. The germline gives CDR1 SGHRS, CDR2 YFSETQ. Together with reference TRBV5-1 and TRBJ1-6, the CDR3 gives the full variable domain: KAGVTQTPRYLIKTRGQQVTLSCSPISGHRSVSWYQQTPGQGLQFLFEYFSETQRNKGNFPGRFSGRQFSNSRSEMNVSTLELGDSALYLCASSVGHGDSPLHFGNGTRLTVT.

Here the CDR3 reads CSVTIDSRDKPWANYGYTF. CDR3 sequence (DNA): TGCAGCGTCACCATTGATTCCCGTGACAAACCATGGGCTAACTATGGCTACACCTTC. The chain combines TRBV29-1 with TRBJ1-2; D gene ambiguous. Germline CDR1 SQVTM, CDR2 ANQGSEA. The V gene lost 6 bases and the J gene lost 0 bases, with 29 bases spanning the gap. The CDR3 has 19 amino acids.

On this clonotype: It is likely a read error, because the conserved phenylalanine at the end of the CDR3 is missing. The DNA for the CDR3 is TGTGCCAGCAGTACATGGGACAACAACCCGACCCAAGCGACCCAGTACTCC. Protein: CASSTWDNNPTQATQYS. V is TRBV25-1 and J is TRBJ2-5; D is perhaps TRBD1 (6 bases). The CDR3 is 17 amino acids. Germline V gives CDR1 MGHDK, CDR2 SYGVNS.

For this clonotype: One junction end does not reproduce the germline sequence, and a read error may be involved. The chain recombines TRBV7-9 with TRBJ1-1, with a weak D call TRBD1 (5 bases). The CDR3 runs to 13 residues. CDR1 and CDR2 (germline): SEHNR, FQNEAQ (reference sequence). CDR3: CASSLGGVTESFF. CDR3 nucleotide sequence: TGTGCCAGCAGCTTAGGGGGGGTCACTGAATCTTTCTTT. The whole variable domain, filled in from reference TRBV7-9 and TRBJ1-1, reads DTGVSQNPRHKITKRGQNVTFRCDPISEHNRLYWYRQTLGQGPEFLTYFQNEAQLEKSRLLSDRFSAERPKGSFSTLEIQRTEQGDSAMYLCASSLGGVTESFFGQGTRLTVV.

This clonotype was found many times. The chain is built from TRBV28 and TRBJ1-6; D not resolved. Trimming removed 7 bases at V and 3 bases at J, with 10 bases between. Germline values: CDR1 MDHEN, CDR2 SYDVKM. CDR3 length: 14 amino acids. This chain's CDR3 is CASTRKGYNSPLHF. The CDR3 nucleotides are TGTGCCAGCACCCGGAAGGGCTATAATTCACCCCTCCACTTT.

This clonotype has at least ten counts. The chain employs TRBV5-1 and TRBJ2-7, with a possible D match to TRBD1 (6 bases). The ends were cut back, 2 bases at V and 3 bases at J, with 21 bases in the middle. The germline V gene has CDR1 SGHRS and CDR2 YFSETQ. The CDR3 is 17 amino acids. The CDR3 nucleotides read TGCGCCAGCAGCTTTGGGTCCATGGGGGCGTCTGGCTACGAGCAGTACTTC. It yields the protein CASSFGSMGASGYEQYF.

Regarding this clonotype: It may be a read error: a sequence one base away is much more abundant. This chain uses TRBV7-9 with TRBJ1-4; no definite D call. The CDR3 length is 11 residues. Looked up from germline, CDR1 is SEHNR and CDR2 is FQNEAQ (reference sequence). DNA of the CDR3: TGTGCCAGCAGCCATAATGGAAAACTGTTTTTT. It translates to CASSHNGKLFF.

The CDR3 spells CASSYSGTGTLEQYF. The CDR3 nucleotides read TGTGCCAGCAGTTACAGCGGGACGGGAACTTTGGAGCAGTACTTC. The V and J genes are TRBV6-2 or TRBV6-3 and TRBJ2-7; 7 nucleotides match TRBD2. The germline V gene has CDR1 MNHEY and CDR2 SVGEGT. The length of the CDR3 is 15 residues. Trimming removed 2 bases from V and 7 bases from J; junction bases left unmatched: 11.

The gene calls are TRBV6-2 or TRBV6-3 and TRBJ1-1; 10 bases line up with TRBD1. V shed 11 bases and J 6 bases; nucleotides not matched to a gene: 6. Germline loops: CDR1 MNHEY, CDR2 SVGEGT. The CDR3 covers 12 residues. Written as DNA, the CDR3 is TGTGCCGCGGACAGGGGGGGGGCTGAAGCTTTCTTT. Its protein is CAADRGGAEAFF.

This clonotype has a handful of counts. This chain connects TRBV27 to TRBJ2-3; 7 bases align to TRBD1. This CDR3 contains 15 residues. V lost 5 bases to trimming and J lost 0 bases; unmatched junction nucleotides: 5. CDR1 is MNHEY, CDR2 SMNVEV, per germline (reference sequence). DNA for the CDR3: TGTGCCAGCAGTCAATGGGACAGCAGCACAGATACGCAGTATTTT. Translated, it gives CASSQWDSSTDTQYF.

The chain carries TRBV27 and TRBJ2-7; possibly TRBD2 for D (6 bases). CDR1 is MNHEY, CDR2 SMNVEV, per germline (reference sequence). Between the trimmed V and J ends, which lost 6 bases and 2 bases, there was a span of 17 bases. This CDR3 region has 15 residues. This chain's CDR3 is CASSSSGPRAYEQYF. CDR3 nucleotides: TGTGCCAGCAGCAGCAGCGGGCCTCGGGCCTACGAGCAGTACTTC.

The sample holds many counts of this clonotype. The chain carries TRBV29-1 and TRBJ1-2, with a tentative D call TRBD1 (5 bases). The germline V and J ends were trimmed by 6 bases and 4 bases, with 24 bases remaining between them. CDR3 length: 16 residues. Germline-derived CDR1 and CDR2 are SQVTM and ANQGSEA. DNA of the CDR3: TGCAGCGTCGACAACCCGACAGATTATACCCTCTATGGCTACACCTTC. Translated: CSVDNPTDYTLYGYTF. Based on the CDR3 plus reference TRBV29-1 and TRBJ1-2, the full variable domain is SAVISQKPSRDICQRGTSLTIQCQVDSQVTMMFWYRQQPGQSLTLIATANQGSEATYESGFVIDKFPISRPNLTFSTLTVSNMSPEDSSIYLCSVDNPTDYTLYGYTFGSGTRLTVV.

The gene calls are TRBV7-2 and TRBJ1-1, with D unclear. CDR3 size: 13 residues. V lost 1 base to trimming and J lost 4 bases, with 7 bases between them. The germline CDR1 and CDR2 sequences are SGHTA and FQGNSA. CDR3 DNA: TGTACCAGCAGCTTAGGCTCCAGCACTGAAGCTTTCTTT. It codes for CTSSLGSSTEAFF.

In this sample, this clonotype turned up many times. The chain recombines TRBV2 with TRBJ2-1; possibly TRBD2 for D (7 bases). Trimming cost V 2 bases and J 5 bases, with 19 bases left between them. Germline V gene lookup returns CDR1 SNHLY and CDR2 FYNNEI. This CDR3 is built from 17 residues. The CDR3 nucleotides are TGTGCCAGCAGTGAATCAGGGGCGGGAGAACTGAACAATGAGCAGTTCTTC. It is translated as CASSESGAGELNNEQFF.

The CDR3 DNA follows: TGTGCCAGCAGCGTAGAGGGAGTTACCTACAATGAGCAGTTCTTC. This codes for CASSVEGVTYNEQFF. The chain couples TRBV9 to TRBJ2-1; D might be TRBD2 (5 bases). Trimming removed 0 bases at V and 2 bases at J, with 9 bases between. The CDR3 extends over 15 amino acids. Germline CDR1 reads SGDLS; CDR2 reads YYNGEE.

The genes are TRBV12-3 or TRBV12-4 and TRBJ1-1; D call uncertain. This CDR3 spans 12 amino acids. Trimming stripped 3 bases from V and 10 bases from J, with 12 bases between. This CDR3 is CASSLDGLGAFF. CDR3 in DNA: TGTGCCAGCAGTTTGGACGGTCTAGGAGCTTTCTTT.

The CDR3 nucleotides read TGTGCCAGCAGTCCCTCGACAGGTCTTGGGGCTTTCTTT. Translated: CASSPSTGLGAFF. V and J are TRBV27 and TRBJ1-1; a possible D gene is TRBD1 (6 bases). The CDR3 covers 13 residues. V lost 5 bases and J 11 bases, leaving 18 bases between the germline ends. The V gene's germline CDR1 is MNHEY and CDR2 SMNVEV (reference sequence).

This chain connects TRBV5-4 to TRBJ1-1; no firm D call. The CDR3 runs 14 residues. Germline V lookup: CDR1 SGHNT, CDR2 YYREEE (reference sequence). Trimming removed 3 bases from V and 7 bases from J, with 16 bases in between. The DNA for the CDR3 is TGTGCCAGCAGCTGGGCGACTGAACATGATGAAGCTTTCTTT. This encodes CASSWATEHDEAFF.

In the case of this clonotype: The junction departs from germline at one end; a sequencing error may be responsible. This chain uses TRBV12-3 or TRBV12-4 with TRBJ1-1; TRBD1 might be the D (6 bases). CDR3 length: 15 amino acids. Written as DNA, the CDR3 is TGTGGCAGCAGTTTAGATGGGGGGCCCCACACTGAAGCTCTCTTT. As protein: CGSSLDGGPHTEALF.

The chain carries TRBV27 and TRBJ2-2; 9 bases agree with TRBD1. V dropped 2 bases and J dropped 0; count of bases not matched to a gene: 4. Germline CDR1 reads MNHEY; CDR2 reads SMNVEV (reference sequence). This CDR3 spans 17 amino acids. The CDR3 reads CASSLTGGHANTGELFF. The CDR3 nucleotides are TGTGCCAGCAGTTTAACAGGGGGCCATGCGAACACCGGGGAGCTGTTTTTT.

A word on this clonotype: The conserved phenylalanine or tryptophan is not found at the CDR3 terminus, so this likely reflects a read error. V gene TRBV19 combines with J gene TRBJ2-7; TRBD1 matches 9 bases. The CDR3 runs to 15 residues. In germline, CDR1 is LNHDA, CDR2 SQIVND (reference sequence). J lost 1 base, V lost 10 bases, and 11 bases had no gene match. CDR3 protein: CATSGGQGLSYEQYL. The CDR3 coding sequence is TGTGCCACTTCGGGGGGACAGGGACTATCCTACGAGCAGTACCTC.

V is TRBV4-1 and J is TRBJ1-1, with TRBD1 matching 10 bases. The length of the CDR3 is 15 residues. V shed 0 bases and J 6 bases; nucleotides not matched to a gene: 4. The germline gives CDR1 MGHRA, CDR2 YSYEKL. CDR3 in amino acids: CASSQDRDRGAEAFF. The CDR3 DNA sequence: TGCGCCAGCAGCCAAGATCGGGACAGGGGCGCTGAAGCTTTCTTT.

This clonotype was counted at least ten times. CDR3 nucleotides: TGTGCCAGCTCACCATCCGACATGAGAGGCTACACCTTC. Translating gives CASSPSDMRGYTF. The chain employs TRBV18 and TRBJ1-2; D not resolved. The CDR3 loop spans 13 amino acids. Trimming shortened V by 2 bases and J by 8 bases, and 12 bases separated the two germline ends. Germline CDR1 KGHSH, CDR2 LQKENI.